Below, one TCR beta chain is given with its context. Sequencing was performed with immunoSEQ multiplex PCR; in TCRdb, only in-frame clones are kept and a portion is missing. The profile shows 130,000 to 150,000 clones, approximately 86% of them singletons. The sample comes from a study of blood T cell repertoires in COVID-19. The V end lost 4 bases, the J end lost 4 bases, and 4 bases lay between the germline ends. CDR1 is SQVTM and CDR2 is ANQGSEA in the germline V gene. The CDR3 is 10 residues long. The clonotype originates from a man aged 65-85 years with acute or convalescent COVID-19. This chain connects TRBV29-1 to TRBJ2-5, with unresolved D. Input material: peripheral blood. CDR3 sequence reads: CSVVVETQYF. The CDR3 DNA is TGCAGCGTTGTCGTAGAGACCCAGTACTTC.